This T cell receptor beta chain stems from a study of T cells in Graves' hyperthyroidism and ophthalmopathy. This clonotype was seen only a few times. Germline is not matched at one junction end, which may reflect a read error. The hyperthyroidism was newly diagnosed and had lasted under 2 months; the patients were aged 18 to 65. Based on clinical symptoms, serum thyroxine and TRAb, thyroid ultrasound and orbital computed tomography, diagnoses were reached. Blood from later-ophthalmopathy patients was taken at first hyperthyroidism diagnosis. Amplified TCR beta CDR3 regions derived from RNA transcripts. The primer set for the first-round RT-PCR of the TCR CDR3 was HTBI. TCRdb used MiXCR to reprocess the multiplex PCR reads, holding one entry per CDR3 protein. The sample yields around 700,000 distinct CDR3 sequences, around a sixth seen once. Germline lookup yields CDR1 SGHNT and CDR2 YENEEA. The CDR3 covers 14 residues.

The sample was blood. This chain uses TRBV11-3 with TRBJ2-3; maybe TRBD2 (5 bases). The receptor was derived from a woman aged 45-59 years with Graves' hyperthyroidism that later progressed to Graves' ophthalmopathy. Written as DNA, the CDR3 is TGTGCCAGCAGCTCGAAAGGACTCACAGATACGCGGTATTTT. It codes for CASSSKGLTDTRYF.